This T cell receptor (beta chain) came from a study of cytomegalovirus exposure and HLA in healthy donors (dated by TCRdb to about 2017). With respect to the entire study: According to a later analysis, the 120 or so validation repertoires were produced on the same platform as the roughly 600 repertoires of the first cohort. The study was designed to test whether signatures of past pathogen exposure could be identified by cataloging public T cell receptors. A separate validation cohort of over a hundred different subjects was used in addition to the roughly 720-subject first cohort. To predict cytomegalovirus infection status, the study brought together high-throughput TCR immunosequencing, statistical association of individual TCRs with disease status, and machine learning. What the research found in general, with its limitations: The authors suggested that the approach could potentially be generalized to other disease states and immunological phenotypes. Most TCR sequences were seen in very few donors, while some public TCRs were found in many individuals. In the study, some 160 TCR beta chains were listed as associated with cytomegalovirus. A few of the identified cytomegalovirus-associated TCR beta chains were confirmed in vitro to be specific for cytomegalovirus antigens. In a later analysis, TCRs clustered in the first cohort were found to also tend to co-occur in the roughly 110 validation repertoires, with around 94% of cluster scores above 0. All 120 or so repertoires were used to score co-occurrence in the validation cohort in a later analysis, because that analysis had no HLA typing for the cohort. Cytomegalovirus status was reported to be diagnosed by the classifier with high specificity and sensitivity in both the original and validation cohorts.

The CDR3 measures 16 amino acids from cysteine to phenylalanine. Left in the record is the CDR3 DNA by itself, 48 bases read in frame from the first base. Taken from the germline V gene, the CDR1 and CDR2 loops are SGHTA and FQGNSA. V trim: 6 bases; J trim: 1 base; unmatched bases: 5. The table lists this clone with a count of one. No cognate antigen has been identified for it. Base qualities are not recorded, but no much larger clone differs from it by a single base. Receptor libraries were prepared by the immunoSEQ multiplex PCR assay. On the authors' methods: A statistical classification framework was developed to diagnose cytomegalovirus status using the catalog of TCR beta chain sequences. TCRdb stores this immuneACCESS table with in-frame sequences only. Part of the clones is absent; in the studies checked, under half of the shortfall reflects unresolved V genes, and no reason is known for the rest. That table is the source of V, J and clone size, and D and trimming were worked out from the DNA. This sample gives tens of thousands of clones in total; more than 70% of them show up just once. The ten most abundant clones make up around an eighth of the sample.

Separate from the approximately 670-subject first cohort, the validation cohort of 120 subjects was the group to which the donors belonged. The source material was PBMCs. The source is a woman aged 18-29 years in good health and CMV-seropositive. The sequence links TRBV7-2 to TRBJ2-3; 12 middle bases align to TRBD2. The DNA sequence follows: TGTGCCAGCAGTACCCTAGCGGGGGGGGGCACAGATACGCAGTATTTT. This codes for CASSTLAGGGTDTQYF.